Listed here is a single T cell receptor (beta chain). This clone was seen at least ten times. Its cognate antigen has yet to be identified. Base-call qualities are not available, and no considerably larger clone is one nucleotide away. One collaborating source in Seattle enrolled patients during active infection and followed them longitudinally through the course of disease. Whole blood was collected in K2EDTA tubes by collaborating institutions according to the institutions' own protocols. For TCRbeta analysis, collaborators shipped samples in one of three forms: frozen whole blood, isolated PBMCs, or DNA extracted from either of those sample types. CDR1 is given as SGHRS and CDR2 as YFSETQ, both from the germline V gene. Reading from cysteine to phenylalanine, the CDR3 counts 14 amino acids. The read is trimmed to its CDR3 DNA, 42 bases read in frame from base 1. For this chain, trimming is 5 bases at the V end and 2 bases at the J end, and the number of junction bases without a gene match is 6.

TCRbeta CDR3 regions were amplified from genomic DNA using the immunoSEQ Assay, a bias-controlled multiplex PCR. In the authors' own workflow: Nucleated cell counts per sample were estimated from amplification of reference gene primers within the assay. To quantify the absolute abundance of each unique TCRbeta CDR3 rearrangement, sequence reads were collapsed and filtered. For each sample, productive Simpson clonality was calculated by taking the square root of Simpson's diversity index across productive rearrangements. The source is immuneACCESS, and TCRdb retained only in-frame sequences with V and J called. Part of the clones is not carried over; for the studies checked, unresolved V genes explain less than half of this, and the remainder is unexplained. V, J and clone size derive from that table, while D and trimming were established from the DNA sequence. This sample gives roughly 230,000 clones in total; 75% to 85% of them show up just once. 5% to 6.5% of the sample comes from the top ten.

The data are from a study of blood T cell repertoires in COVID-19 (dated by TCRdb to about 2020). Regarding the research as a whole: Samples covering the acute and convalescent phases of COVID-19 were provided by collaborators in the United States, Italy and Spain. The dataset comprised deeply sampled blood TCRbeta repertoires from subjects exposed to, actively infected with, or recovered from COVID-19. Where available, HLA class I and class II types were obtained from metadata supplied by the sample provider rather than from assay-based typing. A freely available public database, intended as a resource for researchers studying the immune response to SARS-CoV-2, is where the repertoires were released. The samples were drawn from two sources: the first 160 participants of the ongoing ImmuneRACE study, and 1,000 to 1,500 subjects contributed by 6 global collaborators. The prospective study material was composed of cDNA or gDNA derived from T cells, B-cell-depleted T cells, or PBMCs. A de-identified subject ID, COVID-19 status, age in years and sex were almost always included in the sample metadata. What the study reported, not specific to this receptor: The quantity of clinical and demographic metadata differed by source and by participant and was supplied without curation.

The sequence joins TRBV5-1 to TRBJ2-7; 8 middle bases align to TRBD1. This clonotype originated in a man aged 45 to 65 with COVID-19, enrolled during active disease. Material: peripheral blood. The nucleotide sequence reads as follows: TGCGCCAGCAGATCCGGGACAGGACCCTACGAGCAGTACTTC. Its translation is CASRSGTGPYEQYF.